This T cell receptor beta chain is drawn from a study of blood T cell repertoires in COVID-19. Study details: The cDNA or gDNA used as material had been derived from T cells, B-cell-depleted T cells, or PBMCs.

Those enrolled, adults aged 18 to 89 years, came from roughly 22 US areas. Symptom resolution, clearance, or two negative PCRs marked donors in Cohort 3 as recovered. V shed 7 bases and J shed 2 bases, with 14 bases lying between them. Germline V gene data show CDR1 as SQVTM and CDR2 as ANQGSEA. The length of the CDR3 is 13 residues. In the study's own analysis: Nucleated cell counts were estimated from reference gene primer amplification. Clones were read by immunoSEQ multiplex PCR, and TCRdb kept only the in-frame ones, dropping some. D and trimming were read from the DNA, whereas the V and J calls and clone size are those reported in that table. This repertoire shows hundreds of thousands of clones, around 86% found once; its top ten account for roughly 16%.

This sequence was found in a young man who had recovered from COVID-19. The chain is built from TRBV29-1 and TRBJ1-1; D is possibly TRBD1 (5 bases). The specimen was PBMCs or T cells enriched from blood (not recorded which). The CDR3 is CSGGEDRNTEAFF. Here the CDR3 DNA reads TGCAGCGGCGGCGAAGACAGAAACACTGAAGCTTTCTTT.